These T cell receptor beta chains were read from a single sample in a study of T-cell memory formation after mild COVID-19. TCRdb independently ran MiXCR on the 5' RACE reads; one entry per CDR3 protein. The sample contains about 560,000 distinct CDR3 sequences, 15% to 20% of which appear only once. The sample comprised PBMCs or a T cell subset sorted from them (not recorded which). The receptor source for this set is an adult woman who had mild COVID-19 (a few samples of this study predate the infection). Cell type and time point are not known. Both conserved end residues are part of each CDR3. The D gene is left open where the match is weak. Only part of the rows carry a size: once, few, many, or a class if the clone is expanded.

clone_size	v_call	j_call	d_call	cdr3_nt	cdr3_aa
NA	TRBV3-1	TRBJ2-7	NA	TGTGCCAGCAGCCCGGCGGGGCCCTACGAGCAGTACTTC	CASSPAGPYEQYF
few	TRBV7-9	TRBJ2-7	TRBD2	TGTGCCAGCAGCATGGGACTAGCGACCTACGAGCAGTACTTC	CASSMGLATYEQYF
few	TRBV6-4	TRBJ2-7	TRBD1	TGTGCCAGCAGTGACCCTAGGGGGACAGGGGGATACGAGCAGTACTTC	CASSDPRGTGGYEQYF
NA	TRBV5-1	TRBJ2-1	NA	TGCGCCAGCAGCCCCCTGGACCTTCTGGAGTGGGAGCAGTTCTTC	CASSPLDLLEWEQFF
few	TRBV7-9	TRBJ1-2	NA	TGTGCCAGCAGCTTAGGGTCGTCAAATAGGGGCTACACCTTC	CASSLGSSNRGYTF
NA	TRBV27	TRBJ1-2	NA	TGTGCCAGCAGTTTTTCTGTAAACTATGGCTACACCTTC	CASSFSVNYGYTF
NA	TRBV6-5	TRBJ1-1	NA	TGTGCCAGCAGTTACAATGGGGGGGCGGACACTGAAGCTTTCTTT	CASSYNGGADTEAFF
few	TRBV25-1	TRBJ2-1	TRBD2	TGTGCCAGCAGTTCGGGGACTAGCGGGGGCCAAGGTCGGCAGTTCTTC	CASSSGTSGGQGRQFF
few	TRBV27	TRBJ2-7	TRBD1	TGTGCCAGCAGTTCCACACCCGGGACAGGGGAGGCCCTCCCGTCTTACGCTTACGAGCAGTACTTC	CASSSTPGTGEALPSYAYEQYF
NA	TRBV20-1	TRBJ2-5	NA	TGCAGTGCTAGAGGGGGGTTCGTATCGACCGTGGAGACCCAGTACTTC	CSARGGFVSTVETQYF
few	TRBV5-1	TRBJ2-2	NA	TGCGCCAGCAGCTTGGCGAAGGTTCTTCTCCCTCTCACCGGGGAGCTGTTTTTT	CASSLAKVLLPLTGELFF
few	TRBV24-1	TRBJ2-1	NA	TGTGCCACCAGTGATCCAACTAGGAGCTCCTACAATGAGCAGTTCTTC	CATSDPTRSSYNEQFF
few	TRBV4-1	TRBJ2-2	TRBD1	TGCGCCAGCAGCCAAGAAAGAGGAGGACAGGGAGCGTATAACGGGGAGCTGTTTTTT	CASSQERGGQGAYNGELFF
few	TRBV30	TRBJ2-7	TRBD2	TGTGCCTGGAGTGTAGGAGCGGGAGTTGGCGAGCAGTACTTC	CAWSVGAGVGEQYF
few	TRBV18	TRBJ1-1	NA	TGTGCCAGCTCACCAAACACCTTGAACACTGAAGCTTTCTTT	CASSPNTLNTEAFF
many	TRBV4-1	TRBJ2-1	NA	TGCGCCAGCAGCCGAGAATTTGGAGCTGACTACAATGAGCAGTTCTTC	CASSREFGADYNEQFF
few	TRBV4-1	TRBJ2-5	NA	TGCGCCAGCAGCCAACACTCTGATCAAGAGACCCAGTACTTC	CASSQHSDQETQYF
NA	TRBV11-2	TRBJ2-7	NA	TGTGCCAGCAGCTTAGGAGTATACCACTACGAGCAGTACTTC	CASSLGVYHYEQYF
many	TRBV3-1	TRBJ1-5	NA	TGTGCCAGCAGCCCGTTCGGGGGCCTTAGCAATCAGCCCCAGCATTTT	CASSPFGGLSNQPQHF
NA	TRBV20-1	TRBJ1-2	NA	TGCAGTGCTAGAGATCGCTACCGCGAAAACTATGGCTACACCTTC	CSARDRYRENYGYTF
NA	TRBV9	TRBJ1-2	TRBD1	TGTGCCAGCAGCGTAGAAGCAGGGGGTAACTATGGCTACACCTTC	CASSVEAGGNYGYTF
many	TRBV6-4	TRBJ1-5	NA	TGTGCCAGCAGCGGGGTCCTCGGGCATCAGCCCCAGCATTTT	CASSGVLGHQPQHF
few	TRBV6-2/TRBV6-3	TRBJ2-7	TRBD2	TGTGCCAGCAGCACGGGACTAGCGGTATACGAGCAGTACTTC	CASSTGLAVYEQYF
NA	TRBV7-9	TRBJ2-3	NA	TGTGCCAGCAGCATACTTACAAGGGGAGTAAGTACGCAGTATTTT	CASSILTRGVSTQYF
NA	TRBV7-9	TRBJ1-2	TRBD1	TGTGCCAGCCCACCGACAGGGGACTATGGCTACACCTTC	CASPPTGDYGYTF
once	TRBV5-1	TRBJ2-5	TRBD2	TGCGCCAGCAGAACCACCCGACTAGCGGGAACCCATGGAGGAGAGACCCAGTACTTC	CASRTTRLAGTHGGETQYF